This TCR beta chain is from a study of OX40 agonist ivuxolimab in advanced cancers. Study information: With ivuxolimab, an agonistic anti-OX40 (CD134) antibody, patients were treated. The patients received ivuxolimab by intravenous route every 2 weeks at 0.01 to 10 mg/kg.

V was cut by 7 bases and J by 5 bases, with 8 bases left in between. The germline V gene has CDR1 SNHLY and CDR2 FYNNEI. The CDR3 extends over 11 amino acids. Sequencing used immunoSEQ multiplex PCR; TCRdb keeps in-frame clones, though not all of them. The sample carries just over 70,000 clones, around 84% recorded once. General observations from the study: Among patients with partial responses at 0.1-3.0 mg/kg, clonal expansion was among the lowest.

Regarding this clone: As yet, its antigen is unknown.

Sequencing was performed on CD4+ or CD8+ T cells sorted from blood, taken in a trial of the OX40 agonist ivuxolimab. This sequence was found in an adult with an advanced solid tumor such as melanoma, head and neck, liver or kidney cancer. The chain links TRBV2 to TRBJ2-5, with D uncertain. In nucleotides, the CDR3 is TGTGCCAGCACTAGAACTGAGACCCAGTACTTC. It yields the protein CASTRTETQYF.